This TCR beta chain appears in the sequencing data of a study of cytomegalovirus exposure and HLA in healthy donors. There are 15 residues in the CDR3. Germline V lookup: CDR1 SGHAT, CDR2 FQNNGV. Deletions cut 4 bases from V and 5 bases from J, with 18 bases between. The PCR employed 60 Vbeta primers together with 13 Jbeta primers. The method was immunoSEQ multiplex PCR; TCRdb's version includes in-frame clones alone and lacks a portion of them. The sample holds about 160,000 clones, roughly 80% seen once. The clonotype was recovered from a woman aged 25 to 39 in good health and CMV-seropositive. The sample taken for sequencing was PBMCs. J is TRBJ2-7 and V is TRBV11-2, with a tentative D call TRBD1 (6 bases). The CDR3 region is CASSSPRGRGNEQYF. Here the CDR3 DNA reads TGTGCCAGCAGCTCACCCAGGGGCAGGGGCAACGAGCAGTACTTC.